The present T cell receptor (beta chain) was sequenced within a study of neurological immune-mediated disorders. Synthesis of cDNA was performed by 5'RACE using 10-nucleotide random UMIs. TCRdb recomputed calls from the 5' RACE reads with MiXCR, one row per CDR3 protein. The repertoire has approximately 16,000 distinct CDR3 sequences, about 20% of them found once; the top ten carry 23%. This clonotype was recorded many times. Its antigen is not identified. V trimming: 1 base; J trimming: 5 bases; junction bases outside the gene matches: 9. CDR3 length: 16 amino acids. Findings and limits, study-wide: The expanded clones of different subjects shared no CDR3 amino acid sequences (suggesting private repertoires in all groups).

The rearrangement joins TRBV12-3 or TRBV12-4 to TRBJ2-3; 7 bases fit TRBD2. The TCR comes from a man aged 50 to 59 in good health. The sample taken for sequencing was PBMCs. The CDR3 here is CASSLGFRGEGDTQYF. In DNA, the CDR3 is TGTGCCAGCAGTTTAGGGTTTCGGGGGGAAGGAGATACGCAGTATTTT.